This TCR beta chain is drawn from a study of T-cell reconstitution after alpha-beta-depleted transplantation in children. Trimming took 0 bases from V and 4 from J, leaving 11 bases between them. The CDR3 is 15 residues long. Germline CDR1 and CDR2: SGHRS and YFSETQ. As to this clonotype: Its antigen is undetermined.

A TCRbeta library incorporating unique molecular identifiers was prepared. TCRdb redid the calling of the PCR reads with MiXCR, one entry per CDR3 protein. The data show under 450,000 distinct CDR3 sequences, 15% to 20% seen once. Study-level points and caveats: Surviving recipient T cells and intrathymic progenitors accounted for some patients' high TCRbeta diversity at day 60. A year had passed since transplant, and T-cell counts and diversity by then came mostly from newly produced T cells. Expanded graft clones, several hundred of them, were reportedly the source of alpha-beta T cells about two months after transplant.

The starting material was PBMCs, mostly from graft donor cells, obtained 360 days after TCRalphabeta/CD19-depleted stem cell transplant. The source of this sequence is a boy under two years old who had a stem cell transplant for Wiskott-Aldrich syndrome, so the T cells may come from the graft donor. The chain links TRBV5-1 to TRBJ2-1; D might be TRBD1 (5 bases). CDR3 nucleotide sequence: TGCGCCAGCAGCTTGGAAGGGGCGGCTTACAATGAGCAGTTCTTC. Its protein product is CASSLEGAAYNEQFF.